The 11 T cell receptor beta chains reported below all come from one sample, sequenced in a study of regulatory T cells in long-lasting Graves disease (dated by TCRdb to 2020 to 2023). The sample's time point label is to be understood as: newly diagnosed GD, antithyroid drugs for less than 3 months. RNA was extracted from PBMCs in TRIzol for both TCR sequencing and RNA sequencing. The library was produced with multiplex PCR. TCRdb names Illumina HiSeq 4000 as the instrument used. CDR3 regions were amplified by Arm-PCR with iRepertoire HTBI primers to construct TCR beta libraries. The public reads were reanalyzed by TCRdb: fastp trimming at Q25, MiXCR alignment, in-frame beta chains only. CDR3 protein sequences are deduplicated, and each keeps its most common genes and DNA. This sample has 360,000 or so distinct CDR3 sequences in its table, and 10% to 15% of those were observed once. Approximately 20% of the sample belongs to the ten largest clones.

This sample also belongs to another study, concerning T cells in Graves' hyperthyroidism and ophthalmopathy.

The material was peripheral blood mononuclear cells (PBMCs), obtained at new diagnosis, from a patient treated with antithyroid drugs. These receptors were collected from a woman aged 18-35 years with Graves disease. Donor details come from another sample of the same person, matched by shared clones.

Ten or more counts support this clonotype. V is TRBV27 and J is TRBJ1-4; perhaps TRBD1 as D (5 bases). This CDR3 comprises 17 residues. Trimming removed 5 bases at V and 5 bases at J, with 21 bases between. Germline CDR1 reads MNHEY; CDR2 reads SMNVEV (reference sequence). The CDR3 DNA is TGTGCCAGCAGTCCATTAACCACAGGAAAAAGAAATGAAAAACTGTTTTTT. It is translated as CASSPLTTGKRNEKLFF.

This clonotype was seen ten or more times. The V call is TRBV3-1, the J call TRBJ2-5; 9 nucleotides agree with TRBD2. This CDR3 is built from 16 residues. V shed 4 bases and J 4 bases; nucleotides not matched to a gene: 10. Germline CDR1 and CDR2: LGHDT and YNNKEL (reference sequence). In DNA, the CDR3 is TGTGCCAGCAGCCCCAGTGGGCGGGGGGGCCCAGAGACCCAGTACTTC. It yields the protein CASSPSGRGGPETQYF.

This clonotype was seen ten or more times. This chain links TRBV6-5 with TRBJ2-7; 9 bases line up with TRBD1. V lost 4 bases, J lost 6 bases, and 7 bases stayed unmatched. The germline CDR1 and CDR2 sequences are MNHEY and SVGAGI. The CDR3 is 14 residues long. The CDR3 nucleotides read TGTGCCAGCAGTTTCATGGACAGGGGAGGCGAGCAGTACTTC. This gives the protein CASSFMDRGGEQYF.

This clonotype was observed many times. This chain connects TRBV9 to TRBJ1-6; D unclear. CDR1 is SGDLS and CDR2 is YYNGEE in the germline V gene. V was clipped by 0 bases and J by 8 bases, with 6 bases between them. The CDR3 contains 13 residues. The CDR3 DNA reads as TGTGCCAGCAGCGTAGCTCCAGATTCACCCCTCCACTTT. Its translation: CASSVAPDSPLHF.

Of note for this clonotype: The likely explanation is a read error, given a far larger clone one base away. The genes are TRBV27 and TRBJ2-1; D ambiguous. Germline lookup yields CDR1 MNHEY and CDR2 SMNVEV (reference sequence). This CDR3 is built from 13 residues. The CDR3 DNA sequence: TGTGCCAGCAACCTAGGGATTGGCAATGAGCAGATCTTC. Encoded protein: CASNLGIGNEQIF.

A few counts support this clonotype. This sequence joins TRBV28 and TRBJ2-1, with D possibly matching TRBD1 (7 bases). This CDR3 is 15 amino acids long. Germline CDR1 MDHEN, CDR2 SYDVKM. Trimming took off 2 bases at V and 6 bases at J, with 14 bases between the two ends. In nucleotides, the CDR3 is TGTGCCAGCAGTTTAACCAGGGGGAGGTTCAATGAGCAGTTCTTC. As protein: CASSLTRGRFNEQFF.

This clonotype has ten or more counts. The chain uses TRBV30 and TRBJ1-1, with a tentative D call TRBD1 (5 bases). Trimming took 0 bases from V and 0 from J, leaving 5 bases between them. Germline V gene data show CDR1 as GTSNPN and CDR2 as SVGIG (reference sequence). The CDR3 extends over 13 amino acids. CDR3: CAWSVQVNTEAFF. Written as DNA, the CDR3 is TGTGCCTGGAGTGTACAGGTGAACACTGAAGCTTTCTTT.

In regard to this clonotype: The junction shows a germline mismatch at one end, possibly a read error. This rearrangement joins TRBV4-3 to TRBJ1-2, with D uncertain. CDR3 length equals 14 residues. Germline V gene lookup returns CDR1 LGHNA and CDR2 YSLEER. CDR3 sequence (DNA): TGCGCCAGCAGCCAGGGAGTCGCTAACTATGGCTACCCCTTC. Its translation is CASSQGVANYGYPF.

This clonotype was detected ten times or more. The rearrangement uses TRBV20-1 and TRBJ2-4, with TRBD2 identical over 8 bases. The CDR3 loop spans 16 amino acids. The germline CDR1 and CDR2 sequences are DFQATT and SNEGSKA (reference sequence). The ends lost 2 bases at V and 0 bases at J; junction bases unmatched: 6. CDR3 sequence: CSARPAGDLAKNIQYF. The CDR3 DNA follows: TGCAGTGCTAGACCAGCGGGAGATCTAGCCAAAAACATTCAGTACTTC.

At least ten counts were recorded for this clonotype. V gene TRBV12-3 or TRBV12-4 combines with J gene TRBJ1-2; D is uncertain. This CDR3 is 13 amino acids long. Between the trimmed V and J ends, which lost 3 bases and 8 bases, there was a span of 13 bases. CDR3 coding DNA: TGTGCCAGCAGTTTGTCCCCTTCAGTCGGCTACACCTTC. It translates to CASSLSPSVGYTF.

With respect to this clonotype: Since a far larger clone is one base different, this is likely a read error. This chain connects TRBV28 to TRBJ2-3; TRBD2 matches 10 bases. With the DNA end fitting TRBJ2-1 better, the J assignment may be wrong. Germline loops: CDR1 MDHEN, CDR2 SYDVKM. This CDR3 region has 16 residues. CDR3 sequence reads: CAGSSRTSGKHNEQFF. The CDR3 DNA reads as TGTGCCGGCAGTTCCCGTACTAGCGGGAAGCACAATGAGCAGTTCTTC.